This record concerns one T cell receptor beta chain sequence. The length of the CDR3 is 20 residues. Germline V gene lookup returns CDR1 SGHVS and CDR2 FQNEAQ. The J segment lost 0 bases and the V segment lost 3 bases, leaving 14 bases of the junction unmatched. The entry originates in a study of blood T cell repertoires in COVID-19. Study-level information: From the United States, Italy and Spain came samples of acute and convalescent COVID-19. PBMCs, B-cell-depleted T cells, or T cells were the source of the cDNA or gDNA that made up the material.

As processed by the authors: For nucleated cells, counts were estimated from reference gene primer amplification. Assay used: immunoSEQ multiplex PCR; TCRdb lists only in-frame clones, some missing. The V and J calls and the clone size are those of that table, but D and trimming were determined from the DNA. The sample holds about 280,000 clones, around 90% seen once. Recruits, aged about 18 to 90 years, lived in 20 to 30 US areas. The chain uses TRBV7-8 and TRBJ2-1, with TRBD1 identical over 10 bases. The source material was PBMCs or T cells enriched from blood (not recorded which). This clonotype originated in a woman aged 18-29 years with acute COVID-19. The DNA of the CDR3 is TGTGCCAGCAGCTTCCCGTCGGGACAGGGGAAAAGAGGCTCCTACAATGAGCAGTTCTTC. This codes for CASSFPSGQGKRGSYNEQFF.